Listed below are T cell receptor beta chains from one sample, sequenced in a study of regulatory T cells in long-lasting Graves disease. TCRdb reanalysed the multiplex PCR reads using MiXCR and keeps one entry per CDR3 protein. The data hold about 200,000 distinct CDR3 sequences, with roughly a fifth observed a single time. The same specimen was also included in a second study, on T cells in Graves' hyperthyroidism and ophthalmopathy.

The sample consisted of peripheral blood mononuclear cells (PBMCs), taken at new diagnosis, from a patient treated with antithyroid drugs. All receptors come from a woman in her twenties or thirties with Graves disease. CDR3s include the opening cysteine and the closing phenylalanine or tryptophan. A D gene is named only where the DNA matches it firmly. Some rows have no size entry. The others give once, few or many, or a class for an expanded clone.

>TRBV7-2|TRBJ2-1|TRBD2|many
CASSLSGGRTYNEQFF
TGTGCCAGCAGCTTATCAGGCGGGAGGACCTACAATGAGCAGTTCTTC
>TRBV9|TRBJ2-2|TRBD2|many
CASSVGLAGDTGELFF
TGTGCCAGCAGCGTAGGGCTAGCGGGAGACACCGGGGAGCTGTTTTTT
>TRBV14|TRBJ1-1|NA|many
CASSQGVEAFF
TGTGCCAGCAGCCAAGGAGTTGAAGCTTTCTTT
>TRBV11-2|TRBJ2-5|NA|many
CASSLDRAETQYF
TGTGCCAGCAGCTTAGACAGGGCGGAGACCCAGTACTTC
>TRBV20-1|TRBJ2-7|TRBD2|many
CSGTTSGPEQYF
TGCAGTGGAACGACTAGCGGCCCCGAGCAGTACTTC
>TRBV12-3/TRBV12-4|TRBJ1-5|NA|NA
CASSWSSKQPQHF
TGTGCCAGCAGTTGGTCTTCTAAACAGCCCCAGCATTTT
>TRBV6-1|TRBJ2-3|TRBD2|many
CASSEQAGGLTDTQYF
TGTGCCAGCAGTGAACAAGCGGGAGGCCTCACAGATACGCAGTATTTT
>TRBV6-5|TRBJ1-5|TRBD1|many
CASSYSAGGHQPQHF
TGTGCCAGCAGTTACTCTGCAGGGGGTCACCAGCCCCAGCATTTT
>TRBV24-1|TRBJ2-1|NA|many
CATSDLFRDNEQFF
TGTGCCACCAGTGATTTGTTCCGCGACAATGAGCAGTTCTTC
>TRBV19|TRBJ2-6|NA|NA
CASTGGGQGVSRLSGANVLTF
TGTGCCAGTACCGGGGGGGGGCAGGGGGTTTCCCGACTCTCTGGGGCCAACGTCCTGACTTTC
>TRBV7-9|TRBJ1-1|NA|many
CASSWEENTEAFF
TGTGCCAGCAGCTGGGAGGAGAACACTGAAGCTTTCTTT
>TRBV14|TRBJ2-1|TRBD2|many
CASSQPGLAGYNEQFF
TGTGCCAGCAGCCAACCGGGACTAGCGGGATACAATGAGCAGTTCTTC
>TRBV24-1|TRBJ1-1|TRBD1|NA
CATKGQGATEAFF
TGTGCCACCAAGGGACAGGGTGCAACTGAAGCTTTCTTT
>TRBV28|TRBJ1-1|NA|many
CASSLPMTGNTEAFF
TGTGCCAGCAGTTTGCCTATGACAGGGAACACTGAAGCTTTCTTT
>TRBV12-3/TRBV12-4|TRBJ2-1|TRBD2|many
CASILRGGGYNEQFF
TGTGCCAGCATCCTGAGGGGCGGGGGCTACAATGAGCAGTTCTTC
>TRBV24-1|TRBJ2-6|NA|many
CATERGSGANVLTF
TGTGCCACCGAAAGGGGATCTGGGGCCAACGTCCTGACTTTC
>TRBV5-4|TRBJ2-5|NA|NA
CASSLDGEGRLRETQYF
TGTGCCAGCAGCTTGGATGGTGAAGGAAGACTTCGGGAGACCCAGTACTTC
>TRBV11-2|TRBJ1-1|NA|many
CASSLRWQPNTEAFF
TGTGCCAGCAGCTTAAGGTGGCAGCCGAACACTGAAGCTTTCTTT
>TRBV13|TRBJ1-2|NA|many
CASSRPSGDGYTF
TGTGCCAGCAGCCGCCCATCGGGGGATGGCTACACCTTC
>TRBV24-1|TRBJ2-5|TRBD2|many
CATSARLAGEGETQYF
TGTGCCACCAGTGCCCGACTAGCGGGTGAGGGGGAGACCCAGTACTTC
>TRBV29-1|TRBJ1-1|NA|many
CSVGESTEAFF
TGCAGCGTTGGAGAGTCCACTGAAGCTTTCTTT
>TRBV9|TRBJ2-1|TRBD2|NA
CASSVGGLVTYNEQFF
TGTGCCAGCAGCGTAGGGGGACTAGTTACCTACAATGAGCAGTTCTTC
>TRBV20-1|TRBJ2-1|TRBD2|NA
CSANAGTSGSNEQFF
TGCAGTGCTAATGCCGGGACTAGCGGGAGCAATGAGCAGTTCTTC
>TRBV5-1|TRBJ2-1|TRBD2|many
CASSLGLAEYNEQFF
TGTGCCAGCAGCCTAGGACTAGCGGAATACAATGAGCAGTTCTTC
>TRBV14|TRBJ1-1|NA|many
CASSQESGLNTEAFF
TGTGCCAGCAGCCAAGAATCAGGATTGAACACTGAAGCTTTCTTT
>TRBV19|TRBJ1-2|NA|many
CASSIGEGYTF
TGTGCCAGTAGTATAGGGGAAGGCTACACCTTC
>TRBV28|TRBJ2-2|NA|many
CASSNPPPGAYDTGELFF
TGTGCCAGCAGTAACCCCCCCCCAGGGGCATATGACACCGGGGAGCTGTTTTTT
>TRBV7-2|TRBJ1-2|NA|once
CASRQTDYYGYTF
TGTGCCAGCAGGCAGACAGATTACTATGGCTACACCTTC
>TRBV5-1|TRBJ2-7|NA|many
CASSLQVLNEQYF
TGCGCCAGCAGCTTACAGGTCCTGAACGAGCAGTACTTC
>TRBV6-1|TRBJ1-4|TRBD1|few
CASSRDRGPEKLFF
TGTGCCAGCAGCCGGGACAGGGGACCTGAAAAACTGTTTTTT